This T cell receptor (beta chain) was obtained from a study of T cells in Graves' hyperthyroidism and ophthalmopathy. This clonotype was seen a few times. Patients aged 18 to 65 with hyperthyroidism were newly diagnosed, with duration under 2 months. It was RNA transcripts that yielded the amplified TCR beta CDR3 regions. Researchers ran a first-round RT-PCR on the TCR CDR3 using the HTBI primer set. TCRdb used MiXCR to reprocess the multiplex PCR reads, holding one entry per CDR3 protein. The sample lists 500,000 to 600,000 distinct CDR3 sequences; approximately 15% were seen once. The CDR3 has 20 amino acids. With 3 bases removed from V and 0 bases from J, the gap between germline ends came to 26 bases.

The rearrangement joins TRBV12-3 or TRBV12-4 to TRBJ1-1; D may be TRBD1 (5 bases). The sequencing sample was made of blood. The TCR sequence derives from a woman between 18 and 29 years old with Graves' hyperthyroidism. CDR3 loop: CASSFTGVGRRGRMNTEAFF. CDR3 nucleotides: TGTGCCAGCAGTTTCACCGGGGTCGGTCGGCGGGGCAGGATGAACACTGAAGCTTTCTTT.